This T cell receptor (beta chain) was identified during a study of T cell responses to AZD1222 COVID-19 vaccine. Turning to this clone: Its cognate antigen is unknown.

Looked up from germline, CDR1 is WSHSY and CDR2 is SAAADI. The CDR3 is 15 residues long. With 8 bases removed from V and 4 bases from J, the gap between germline ends came to 21 bases. The table came from immunoSEQ multiplex PCR; TCRdb's copy has only in-frame clones and leaves some out. The sample has around 190,000 clones; about 89% are singletons. Study conclusions and caveats: At baseline, seropositivity was found in only six or seven AZD1222 recipients. Clonal diversity was possibly underestimated, and the donors were mostly white British, with more females. Variant regions that are unmutated are reportedly the target of nearly half of spike-specific TCRs. Compared with day 0, the breadth and depth of the Spike-specific TCR repertoire rose significantly after two doses of AZD1222.

The TCR originated in an adult who received the AZD1222 COVID-19 vaccine. This chain links TRBV10-2 with TRBJ2-7; possibly TRBD1 or TRBD2 for D (5 bases each). Sequenced here: peripheral blood, sampled 28 days after the second AZD1222 dose. Here the CDR3 DNA reads TGCGCCAGCGGAGACGGGGCGGCTATTGGGTACGAGCAGTACTTC. Translation: CASGDGAAIGYEQYF.